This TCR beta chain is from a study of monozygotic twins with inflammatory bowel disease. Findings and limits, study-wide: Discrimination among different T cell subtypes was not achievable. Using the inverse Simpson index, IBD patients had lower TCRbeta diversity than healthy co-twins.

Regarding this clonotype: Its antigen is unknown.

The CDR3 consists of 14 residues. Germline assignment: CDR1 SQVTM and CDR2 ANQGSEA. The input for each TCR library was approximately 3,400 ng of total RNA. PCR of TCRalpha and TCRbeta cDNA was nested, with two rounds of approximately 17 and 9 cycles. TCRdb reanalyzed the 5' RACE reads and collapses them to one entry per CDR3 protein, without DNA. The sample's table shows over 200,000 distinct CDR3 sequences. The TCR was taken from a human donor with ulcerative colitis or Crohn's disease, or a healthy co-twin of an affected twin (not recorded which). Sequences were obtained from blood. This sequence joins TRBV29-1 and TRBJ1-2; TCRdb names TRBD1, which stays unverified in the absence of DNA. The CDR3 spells CSARGDRANYGYTF. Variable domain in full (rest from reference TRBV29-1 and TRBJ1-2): SAVISQKPSRDICQRGTSLTIQCQVDSQVTMMFWYRQQPGQSLTLIATANQGSEATYESGFVIDKFPISRPNLTFSTLTVSNMSPEDSSIYLCSARGDRANYGYTFGSGTRLTVV.